The following is a T cell receptor beta chain sequence with its context. Its antigen is currently unknown. The data were produced by immunoSEQ multiplex PCR, yet TCRdb's version contains in-frame clones alone and is incomplete. The sample shows roughly 25,000 clones, about 69% of them seen only once. The ends were cut back, 3 bases at V and 6 bases at J, with 6 bases in the middle. The CDR3 has 11 amino acids. Germline assignment: CDR1 SGDLS and CDR2 YYNGEE. The data stem from a study of pediatric ulcerative colitis. General study findings and limits: Compared with controls, ulcerative colitis showed greater blood-rectum clone sharing. Some T cells in rectal biopsies may come from blood, especially with overt colitis. In rectum, acute severe colitis had expanded clones and less diversity.

During colonoscopy, one to two rectal pinch biopsies were collected. The specimen sequenced was gut tissue. The J gene is TRBJ1-2, the V gene TRBV9; D is undetermined. The clonotype originates from a boy under 18 with severe ulcerative colitis. CDR3 amino acids: CASSDSHGYTF. DNA for the CDR3: TGTGCCAGCAGCGACAGCCATGGCTACACCTTC.